Presented here are 17 T cell receptor beta chains from one specimen sequenced in a study of CD8+CD57+ T cells in acquired aplastic anemia. Template material for TCR beta VDJ and CDR3 profiling consisted of genomic DNA. MiXCR, applied by TCRdb to the reads, yields one record per CDR3 protein. The sample shows 80,000 or so distinct CDR3 sequences, approximately 46% of them seen only once. Sequenced: sorted CD4+, CD8+, or CD8+CD57+ T cells (not recorded which) from PBMCs. These receptors came from a human donor in good health, serving as a control.

In this sample, this clonotype turned up many times. The V gene is TRBV12-3 or TRBV12-4, the J gene TRBJ1-5; the D gene is possibly TRBD1 (5 bases). The CDR3 totals 12 residues. The V and J ends lost 10 bases and 4 bases respectively, with 11 bases between them. CDR3 sequence reads: CAIGTGNQPQHF. For the CDR3, the DNA is TGTGCCATCGGTACAGGTAATCAGCCCCAGCATTTT.

This clonotype was seen just once. The rearrangement uses TRBV19 and TRBJ2-1; 8 bases fit TRBD2. The CDR3 length is 14 residues. The V and J ends lost 6 bases and 0 bases, in that order; junction bases with no gene match: 1. Looked up from germline, CDR1 is LNHDA and CDR2 is SQIVND (reference sequence). The CDR3 DNA follows: TGTGCCAGTAGCGGGGGGGACTCCTACAATGAGCAGTTCTTC. Translation gives CASSGGDSYNEQFF. Based on the CDR3 plus reference TRBV19 and TRBJ2-1, the full variable domain is DGGITQSPKYLFRKEGQNVTLSCEQNLNHDAMYWYRQDPGQGLRLIYYSQIVNDFQKGDIAEGYSVSREKKESFPLTVTSAQKNPTAFYLCASSGGDSYNEQFFGPGTRLTVL.

This clonotype was seen repeatedly, ten times or more. J is TRBJ2-7 and V is TRBV12-3 or TRBV12-4, with D possibly matching TRBD1 (6 bases). This CDR3 is built from 14 residues. V lost 1 base, J lost 4 bases, and 11 bases lay in between. CDR3 sequence: CASSLGGGGYEQYF. For the CDR3, the DNA is TGTGCCAGCAGTTTAGGAGGGGGTGGGTACGAGCAGTACTTC.

The CDR3 nucleotides are TGCAGCGCCCCGTTGGTTCAGAATTTCGGCGGCTACACCTTC. This translates into CSAPLVQNFGGYTF. J is TRBJ1-2 and V is TRBV20-1; D call uncertain. Germline V gene data show CDR1 as DFQATT and CDR2 as SNEGSKA (reference sequence). The CDR3 totals 14 residues.

This chain uses TRBV7-3 with TRBJ2-3, with TRBD2 as a possible D gene (5 bases). The CDR3 totals 15 residues. V was trimmed by 5 bases and J by 4 bases, leaving 16 bases between them. Germline values: CDR1 SGHTA, CDR2 FQGTGA. The CDR3 here is CASSTGGLAADTQYF. The CDR3 DNA sequence: TGTGCCAGCAGCACGGGTGGGCTAGCTGCAGATACGCAGTATTTT. Full variable domain (outside the CDR3, taken from reference TRBV7-3 and TRBJ2-3): GAGVSQTPSNKVTEKGKYVELRCDPISGHTALYWYRQSLGQGPEFLIYFQGTGAADDSGLPNDRFFAVRPEGSVSTLKIQRTERGDSAVYLCASSTGGLAADTQYFGPGTRLTVL.

The table lists this clonotype with a few counts. The rearrangement links TRBV25-1 to TRBJ2-1, with 9 positions matching TRBD2. This CDR3 comprises 15 residues. V was pared by 6 bases and J by 10 bases, with 13 bases of the junction left unmatched. CDR1 and CDR2 from the germline V gene are MGHDK and SYGVNS. The CDR3 region is CASSDPSGAHQEQFF. CDR3 nucleotides: TGTGCCAGCAGCGACCCTAGCGGGGCCCACCAAGAGCAGTTCTTC.

This rearrangement joins TRBV6-8 to TRBJ1-5; no reliable D call. Looked up from germline, CDR1 is MNHGY and CDR2 is SAAAGT. This CDR3 is built from 15 residues. Trimming removed 2 bases from V and 0 bases from J, with 8 bases in between. CDR3 bases: TGTGCCAGCAGTTACGGGCAGATTAGCAATCAGCCCCAGCATTTT. Translated: CASSYGQISNQPQHF.

This clonotype was seen a handful of times. V usage is TRBV30 and J usage is TRBJ2-7, with D perhaps being TRBD1 or TRBD2 (5 bases each). This CDR3 contains 13 residues. V gave up 0 bases and J gave up 6 bases, with 12 bases separating them. The germline V gene encodes CDR1 GTSNPN and CDR2 SVGIG (reference sequence). This chain's CDR3 is CAWSVGTNLEQYF. The CDR3 coding sequence is TGTGCCTGGAGTGTAGGGACCAACCTCGAGCAGTACTTC.

In this sample, this clonotype turned up many times. This rearrangement joins TRBV6-5 to TRBJ1-5, with no clear D. Per the germline V gene, CDR1 is MNHEY and CDR2 is SVGAGI. Trimming pared 8 bases from V and 1 base from J, leaving 9 bases between. This CDR3 has 13 amino acids. CDR3 sequence: CASRPRSNQPQHF. In DNA, the CDR3 is TGTGCCAGCCGACCCCGGAGCAATCAGCCCCAGCATTTT.

This clonotype has ten or more counts. The chain links TRBV19 to TRBJ2-6, with D tentatively TRBD1 or TRBD2 (5 bases each). V was pared by 7 bases and J by 4 bases, with 8 bases between. This CDR3 is built from 13 residues. The germline V gene has CDR1 LNHDA and CDR2 SQIVND (reference sequence). CDR3 residues: CASTGTGANVLTF. For the CDR3, the DNA is TGTGCCAGTACTGGGACCGGGGCCAACGTCCTGACTTTC. Together with reference TRBV19 and TRBJ2-6, the CDR3 gives the full variable domain: DGGITQSPKYLFRKEGQNVTLSCEQNLNHDAMYWYRQDPGQGLRLIYYSQIVNDFQKGDIAEGYSVSREKKESFPLTVTSAQKNPTAFYLCASTGTGANVLTFGAGSRLTVL.

The chain carries TRBV7-6 and TRBJ2-7; D is ambiguous. The CDR3 is 10 amino acids. The germline CDR1 and CDR2 sequences are SGHVS and FNYEAQ. Trimming took off 7 bases at V and 9 bases at J, with 10 bases between the two ends. The CDR3 bases are TGTGCCAGCACCATGACACTGCAGTACTTC. It encodes CASTMTLQYF.

In this sample, this clonotype turned up many times. The chain uses TRBV11-2 and TRBJ2-5; 7 nucleotides line up with TRBD2. The CDR3 consists of 14 residues. The V gene end was trimmed by 8 bases and the J gene end by 3 bases; junction bases not matched to a gene: 9. Germline V gene data show CDR1 as SGHAT and CDR2 as FQNNGV. CDR3 residues: CASGPWEGEETQYF. The CDR3 coding sequence is TGTGCCAGCGGACCATGGGAGGGTGAAGAGACCCAGTACTTC.

This clonotype occurred a few times. This chain links TRBV20-1 with TRBJ2-3, with 13 bases identical to TRBD2. Germline V gene sequence: CDR1 DFQATT, CDR2 SNEGSKA (reference sequence). CDR3 size: 15 residues. Germline trimming cut 4 bases from V and 4 bases from J; bases unmatched to any gene: 5. The CDR3 spells CSATTSGGAADTQYF. The DNA for the CDR3 is TGCAGTGCTACCACTAGCGGGGGGGCCGCAGATACGCAGTATTTT.

The gene calls are TRBV9 and TRBJ2-5; D remains ambiguous. This CDR3 has 15 residues. Germline CDR1 and CDR2: SGDLS and YYNGEE. Trimming stripped 0 bases from V and 5 bases from J, with 14 bases between. For the CDR3, the DNA is TGTGCCAGCAGCGTAGTTTCGAGTGCTGGCGAGACCCAGTACTTC. It translates to CASSVVSSAGETQYF.

Worth noting for this clonotype: This may arise from a read error, as a much more abundant clone is one base away. The chain uses TRBV11-3 and TRBJ2-1, with a possible D match to TRBD1 (5 bases). Germline assignment: CDR1 SGHNT and CDR2 YENEEA. This CDR3 contains 11 residues. The CDR3: CAGSWGVEQFF. In nucleotides, the CDR3 is TGTGCCGGCAGCTGGGGCGTTGAGCAGTTCTTC.

This clonotype was observed many times. The genes are TRBV10-1 and TRBJ2-7, with a weak D call TRBD2 (7 bases). The V gene's germline CDR1 is WNHNN and CDR2 SYGVQD (reference sequence). V lost 0 bases and J 6 bases, leaving 12 bases between the germline ends. CDR3 length equals 14 residues. CDR3 coding DNA: TGCGCCAGCAGTGAGTCGAGAAGGGGGGGCGAGCAGTACTTC. Protein sequence: CASSESRRGGEQYF.

V and J are TRBV29-1 and TRBJ2-7; no firm D call. The V end lost 3 bases, the J end lost 1 base, and 7 bases lay between the germline ends. The CDR3 has 12 residues. Germline V gene data show CDR1 as SQVTM and CDR2 as ANQGSEA. The CDR3 region is CSVEGRSYEQYF. CDR3 DNA sequence: TGCAGCGTTGAGGGCCGTTCCTACGAGCAGTACTTC.